The present TCR beta chain was sequenced within a study of OX40 agonist ivuxolimab in advanced cancers. Study at large: Allowance was made for prior anti-PD-1, anti-PD-L1 or anti-CTLA-4 therapy, and roughly 40% had some.

This CDR3 is built from 17 residues. The V end lost 6 bases, the J end lost 0 bases, and 17 bases lay between the germline ends. The germline V gene encodes CDR1 LGHNA and CDR2 YSLEER. Clones were sequenced by immunoSEQ multiplex PCR, and TCRdb holds only the in-frame ones, with some missing. The sample records around 18,000 clones, roughly two thirds being singletons. This clonotype was obtained from an adult with an advanced solid tumor such as melanoma, head and neck, liver or kidney cancer. This specimen was CD4+ or CD8+ T cells sorted from blood, taken in a trial of the OX40 agonist ivuxolimab. V usage is TRBV4-3 and J usage is TRBJ2-2; tentatively, D is TRBD1 or TRBD2 (6 bases each). The CDR3: CASRKRGAHANTGELFF. In nucleotides, the CDR3 is TGCGCCAGCAGGAAAAGGGGGGCACATGCGAACACCGGGGAGCTGTTTTTT.